The next 18 T cell receptor beta chains were all read from a single sample in a study of T cells in localized non-small cell lung cancer. Profiling relied on immunoSEQ multiplex PCR, and the TCRdb table lists in-frame clones only, not all of them. The sample shows several thousand clones, approximately 90% of them seen only once. This specimen consisted of peripheral blood, obtained before any cancer treatment. These receptor sequences come from a woman aged 35 to 70 with stage I squamous cell lung carcinoma.

V usage is TRBV4-1 and J usage is TRBJ1-2; D not certain. V was clipped by 2 bases and J by 4 bases, with 8 bases between them. The germline V gene encodes CDR1 MGHRA and CDR2 YSYEKL. This CDR3 has 13 amino acids. The CDR3 is CASSQLGIYGYTF. CDR3 coding DNA: TGCGCCAGCAGCCAACTGGGGATCTATGGCTACACCTTC.

The rearrangement joins TRBV2 to TRBJ1-4; D is undetermined. The V and J ends lost 9 bases and 0 bases respectively, with 14 bases between them. The CDR3 loop spans 15 amino acids. CDR1 is SNHLY and CDR2 is FYNNEI in the germline V gene. The CDR3 nucleotides read TGTGCCAGTATGCCGATTTATGCAACTAATGAAAAACTGTTTTTT. It codes for CASMPIYATNEKLFF.

The chain couples TRBV13 to TRBJ1-2, with TRBD1 identical over 7 bases. The CDR3 has 14 residues. V dropped 4 bases and J dropped 1; count of bases not matched to a gene: 3. The germline V gene encodes CDR1 PRHDT and CDR2 FYEKMQ (reference sequence). The CDR3 region is CASSSRDSNYGYTF. The CDR3 nucleotides are TGTGCCAGCAGCTCCCGGGACAGTAACTATGGCTACACCTTC. Drawing the rest from reference TRBV13 and TRBJ1-2, the complete variable domain is AAGVIQSPRHLIKEKRETATLKCYPIPRHDTVYWYQQGPGQDPQFLISFYEKMQSDKGSIPDRFSAQQFSDYHSELNMSSLELGDSALYFCASSSRDSNYGYTFGSGTRLTVV.

The chain has TRBV9 and TRBJ1-2, with 7 bases lining up with TRBD1. This CDR3 has 15 residues. The germline V gene has CDR1 SGDLS and CDR2 YYNGEE. Germline trimming cut 4 bases from V and 4 bases from J; bases unmatched to any gene: 10. In DNA form, the CDR3 reads TGTGCCAGCAGCTCTTCAGGGGGTGTTGGCTATGGCTACACCTTC. Its translation: CASSSSGGVGYGYTF. Full variable domain (remainder filled in from reference TRBV9 and TRBJ1-2): DSGVTQTPKHLITATGQRVTLRCSPRSGDLSVYWYQQSLDQGLQFLIQYYNGEERAKGNILERFSAQQFPDLHSELNLSSLELGDSALYFCASSSSGGVGYGYTFGSGTRLTVV.

V is TRBV7-8 and J is TRBJ1-2; the match to TRBD1 covers 7 bases. The CDR3 is made up of 12 amino acids. The J segment lost 11 bases and the V segment lost 5 bases, leaving 8 bases of the junction unmatched. Germline CDR1 is SGHVS and CDR2 is FQNEAQ. The CDR3 DNA reads TGTGCCAGCAGCCCAGCAGGGGGGGAGTACACCTTC. Encoded protein: CASSPAGGEYTF.

V gene TRBV30 combines with J gene TRBJ1-3; TRBD1 agrees at 7 bases. This CDR3 comprises 15 residues. Germline loops: CDR1 GTSNPN, CDR2 SVGIG (reference sequence). V shed 4 bases, J shed 2 bases, and the junction held 8 bases outside the gene matches. The CDR3 region has the DNA TGTGCCTGGAAACTCGGGGGGACAGCTGGAAACACCATATATTTT. Its translation: CAWKLGGTAGNTIYF. The complete variable domain, with remaining parts taken from reference TRBV30 and TRBJ1-3, reads SQTIHQWPATLVQPVGSPLSLECTVEGTSNPNLYWYRQAAGRGLQLLFYSVGIGQISSEVPQNLSASRPQDRQFILSSKKLLLSDSGFYLCAWKLGGTAGNTIYFGEGSWLTVV.

The chain employs TRBV19 and TRBJ2-2, with D possibly being TRBD1 or TRBD2 (6 bases each). From germline, CDR1 is LNHDA and CDR2 SQIVND (reference sequence). V shed 10 bases and J shed 5 bases, with 14 bases lying between them. This CDR3 spans 13 amino acids. The chain's CDR3 is CATKGGNTGELFF. CDR3 DNA: TGTGCCACGAAGGGGGGCAATACCGGGGAGCTGTTTTTT.

The chain couples TRBV19 to TRBJ2-1, with 9 bases that match TRBD2. Germline assignment: CDR1 LNHDA and CDR2 SQIVND (reference sequence). The trim removed 5 bases at V and 7 bases at J, leaving 3 bases unmatched. The CDR3 covers 13 residues. The CDR3 protein is CASSLRGGNEQFF. In nucleotides, the CDR3 is TGTGCCAGTAGTCTGCGGGGGGGTAATGAGCAGTTCTTC.

V and J are TRBV10-2 and TRBJ1-1; the D is unclear. This CDR3 spans 14 amino acids. The germline gives CDR1 WSHSY, CDR2 SAAADI. V was pared by 1 base and J by 1 base, with 7 bases between. The CDR3 protein is CASSELEGNTEAFF. CDR3 sequence (DNA): TGCGCCAGCAGTGAGTTGGAGGGGAACACTGAAGCTTTCTTT.

The rearrangement links TRBV15 to TRBJ2-7, with D possibly TRBD1 on 6 matching bases. The CDR3 sequence is 14 residues long. V dropped 4 bases and J dropped 0 bases, with 10 bases sitting between them. Germline V gives CDR1 LNHNV, CDR2 YYDKDF (reference sequence). In nucleotides, the CDR3 is TGTGCCACCAGCATTGGGACATCCTCCTACGAGCAGTACTTC. Translation gives CATSIGTSSYEQYF.

The chain couples TRBV29-1 to TRBJ2-3; possible D gene TRBD1, 6 bases. V lost 3 bases and J 4 bases, leaving 11 bases between the germline ends. Germline V lookup: CDR1 SQVTM, CDR2 ANQGSEA. There are 13 residues in the CDR3. CDR3 in amino acids: CSVESGGADTQYF. For the CDR3, the DNA is TGCAGCGTTGAGAGTGGGGGCGCAGATACGCAGTATTTT.

The chain employs TRBV19 and TRBJ1-5; the D is unclear. Per the germline V gene, CDR1 is LNHDA and CDR2 is SQIVND (reference sequence). V lost 11 bases to trimming and J lost 2 bases, with 16 bases between them. CDR3 length: 14 amino acids. The CDR3 loop reads CASRAGEGNQPQHF. The CDR3 DNA follows: TGTGCCTCGCGGGCCGGGGAAGGCAATCAGCCCCAGCATTTT.

The chain recombines TRBV2 with TRBJ2-7; 7 bases are a match to TRBD1. The CDR3 extends over 15 amino acids. V dropped 5 bases and J dropped 1; count of bases not matched to a gene: 8. Germline V gene sequence: CDR1 SNHLY, CDR2 FYNNEI. CDR3 nucleotide sequence: TGTGCCAGCAGTCGCCCGGGACAGAGATCCTACGAGCAGTACTTC. Translated, it gives CASSRPGQRSYEQYF.

The V call is TRBV5-1, the J call TRBJ1-1; no reliable D call. Trimming shortened V by 4 bases and J by 7 bases, and 11 bases separated the two germline ends. The germline CDR1 and CDR2 sequences are SGHRS and YFSETQ. The CDR3 sequence is 12 residues long. For the CDR3, the DNA is TGCGCCAGCAGCAAGGAGGGCTATGAAGCTTTCTTT. Translating it yields CASSKEGYEAFF.

The CDR3 DNA reads as TGTGCCAGCAGGAGGACTAGCGGGACCTACAATGAGCAGTTCTTC. It specifies CASRRTSGTYNEQFF. This chain uses TRBV7-2 with TRBJ2-1; 12 nucleotides line up with TRBD2. J lost 2 bases, V lost 6 bases, and 2 bases had no gene match. The CDR3 has 15 residues. Germline CDR1 and CDR2: SGHTA and FQGNSA.

This rearrangement joins TRBV15 to TRBJ1-1; possible D gene TRBD1, 5 bases. CDR1 is LNHNV and CDR2 is YYDKDF in the germline V gene (reference sequence). The length of the CDR3 is 14 residues. V dropped 9 bases and J dropped 3 bases, with 17 bases sitting between them. CDR3 in amino acids: CATQKLGLYTEAFF. In nucleotides, the CDR3 is TGTGCCACGCAAAAACTGGGGCTTTACACTGAAGCTTTCTTT.

The chain couples TRBV6-9 to TRBJ1-2, with D possibly TRBD1 on 5 matching bases. The CDR3 spans 14 residues. Trimming removed 3 bases at V and 7 bases at J, with 15 bases between. Germline V lookup: CDR1 MNHGY, CDR2 SVAAGI. In DNA, the CDR3 is TGTGCCAGCAGTTACTCAGGGACTTTCGGTGGCTACACCTTC. Protein sequence: CASSYSGTFGGYTF.

V gene TRBV9 combines with J gene TRBJ1-2; D remains unclear. This CDR3 comprises 15 residues. V lost 3 bases to trimming and J lost 1 base, with 13 bases between them. Germline V gene data show CDR1 as SGDLS and CDR2 as YYNGEE. The CDR3 region has the DNA TGTGCCAGCAGCGCCCACCCGAACCTTAACTATGGCTACACCTTC. Residues: CASSAHPNLNYGYTF. The complete variable domain, with remaining parts taken from reference TRBV9 and TRBJ1-2, reads DSGVTQTPKHLITATGQRVTLRCSPRSGDLSVYWYQQSLDQGLQFLIQYYNGEERAKGNILERFSAQQFPDLHSELNLSSLELGDSALYFCASSAHPNLNYGYTFGSGTRLTVV.